This T cell receptor beta chain was documented in a study of blood T cell repertoires in COVID-19 (dated by TCRdb to the early 2020s). Notes on the research overall: Collaborator samples came from the United States, Italy and Spain and covered acute and convalescent phases of COVID-19. The material from the prospective study consisted of cDNA or gDNA derived from T cells, B-cell-depleted T cells, or PBMCs. Subjects who had been exposed to COVID-19, were actively infected with it, or had recovered from it provided the deeply sampled blood TCRbeta repertoires that made up the dataset. A freely available public database, intended as a resource for researchers studying the immune response to SARS-CoV-2, is where the repertoires were released. The samples were drawn from the first 160 participants of the ongoing ImmuneRACE study and from over 950 subjects provided by 6 global collaborators. Nearly every sample came with metadata listing a de-identified subject ID, COVID-19 status, age in years and sex. HLA class I and class II types, where available, came from metadata supplied by the sample provider rather than from assay-based typing. Summary of the overall study and its limitations: How much clinical and demographic metadata was included differed by source and by participant, and the metadata was provided uncurated.

Of note for this clone: Its target antigen remains unknown. Base qualities are not at hand, and no much larger clone is one base apart.

TCRbeta CDR3 regions were amplified from genomic DNA using the immunoSEQ Assay, a bias-controlled multiplex PCR. For the original study's pipeline: The number of nucleated cells in each sample was estimated by amplification of reference gene primers within the assay. Sequence reads were collapsed and filtered to measure the absolute abundance of every unique TCRbeta CDR3 rearrangement. For each sample, productive Simpson clonality was calculated as the square root of Simpson's diversity index across productive rearrangements. The table comes from immuneACCESS by way of TCRdb, which keeps in-frame sequences with V and J called. Part of the clones is missing from these tables; in studies checked, under half for an unresolved V gene and the rest for unknown reasons. V and J calls and clone size are as listed in that table; D and trimming were resolved from the DNA. Recorded for this sample are roughly 360,000 clones; more than 75% of them occurred a single time. The ten largest clonotypes hold 1% to 1.5% of the sample.

Participants in the prospective study were aged roughly 18 to 89 years, lived in 24 United States geographic areas, and enrolled through a virtual design. In the prospective study, cohorts were assigned on the basis of participant-reported clinical history obtained from a screening survey and a study questionnaire. For ImmuneRACE Cohort 3, a participant was defined as recovered based on two consecutive negative NP/OP PCR tests, clearance by a healthcare professional, or resolution of symptoms. In the prospective study, mobile phlebotomists collected whole blood, serum and a nasopharyngeal or oropharyngeal swab from each participant. Participants in the prospective study had the option to provide additional blood draws and questionnaires over a roughly 2-month period. Before DNA extraction, blood samples from the prospective study were shipped at room temperature or frozen. The material sequenced was PBMCs or T cells enriched from blood (not recorded which). This receptor was taken from a man aged 30-40 years who had recovered from COVID-19.

The CDR3 region reads CASSLAGQGAQPQHF. The DNA reads TGTGCCAGCTCACTAGCGGGACAGGGGGCTCAGCCCCAGCATTTT. The V and J segments used are TRBV18 and TRBJ1-5, with 12 bases matching TRBD1. The CDR3 has 15 amino acids, counting the end cysteine and phenylalanine. Only CDR3 DNA remains: 45 bases, in frame from the first base. Unmatched junction bases come to 4, with V trimmed by 4 bases and J by 6 bases. The germline V gene specifies KGHSH as CDR1 and LQKENI as CDR2.